This is a list of T cell receptor beta chains from one sample in a study of molecular identifiers for immune sequencing clone quantification. MiXCR, applied by TCRdb to the PCR reads, yields one record per CDR3 protein. The data contain around 470,000 distinct CDR3 sequences, about a fifth of them singletons. Sequencing was performed on naive CD8+ T cells from blood, with Jurkat cell RNA spiked in. These receptors all come from a human donor in good health. Some libraries in this study had Jurkat cell RNA spiked in. CDR3s include the opening cysteine and the closing phenylalanine or tryptophan. The D gene is left open where the match is weak. The size field is filled for only some rows; it gives once, few, many or a size class.

d_call,clone_size,j_call,v_call,cdr3_aa,cdr3_nt
NA,NA,TRBJ2-7,TRBV28,CASSLIAEQYF,TGTGCCAGCAGTTTGATAGCAGAACAGTACTTC
TRBD2,many,TRBJ2-7,TRBV4-3,CASSYGTSGTYEQYF,TGCGCCAGCAGCTACGGGACTAGCGGGACCTACGAGCAGTACTTC
TRBD1,few,TRBJ1-5,TRBV4-1,CASSLLGDRNQPQHF,TGCGCCAGCAGCCTCCTTGGGGACAGAAATCAGCCCCAGCATTTT
TRBD1,many,TRBJ2-3,TRBV7-3,CASSLGTVTTDTQYF,TGTGCCAGCAGCTTAGGGACAGTTACCACAGATACGCAGTATTTT
TRBD2,few,TRBJ2-3,TRBV7-6,CASSDSPGLAGATDTQYF,TGTGCCAGCAGCGATTCTCCGGGACTAGCGGGGGCCACAGATACGCAGTATTTT
TRBD2,many,TRBJ2-3,TRBV19,CASSSSSGSTDTQYF,TGTGCCAGTAGTAGTTCTAGCGGGAGCACAGATACGCAGTATTTT
NA,few,TRBJ2-5,TRBV6-2/TRBV6-3,CASSYRTTQYF,TGTGCCAGCAGTTACCGGACTACCCAGTACTTC
TRBD2,NA,TRBJ2-1,TRBV20-1,CSASGTSANEQFF,TGCAGTGCATCGGGGACTAGCGCCAATGAGCAGTTCTTC
NA,many,TRBJ2-5,TRBV29-1,CSALAKGWIKETQYF,TGCAGCGCTCTGGCCAAGGGCTGGATAAAAGAGACCCAGTACTTC
TRBD2,many,TRBJ2-3,TRBV28,CASSRLAGVFDTQYF,TGTGCCAGCAGCCGCTTAGCGGGAGTTTTTGATACGCAGTATTTT
NA,few,TRBJ2-3,TRBV29-1,CSARPRTASTDTQYF,TGCAGCGCTAGACCCCGGACAGCTAGCACAGATACGCAGTATTTT
TRBD2,NA,TRBJ2-7,TRBV20-1,CSARSLAGAGVTYEQYF,TGCAGTGCTAGATCTCTAGCGGGAGCTGGGGTGACCTACGAGCAGTACTTC
NA,NA,TRBJ2-7,TRBV6-2/TRBV6-3,CASSYFPEGNEQHF,TGTGCCAGCAGTTACTTCCCGGAGGGCAACGAGCAGCACTTC
TRBD2,NA,TRBJ2-5,TRBV7-9,CASSLVASGRETQYF,TGTGCCAGCAGCTTAGTTGCTAGCGGGAGGGAGACCCAGTACTTC
NA,NA,TRBJ2-7,TRBV25-1,CASSAGSPSEQYF,TGTGCCAGCAGTGCCGGGTCCCCTTCCGAGCAGTACTTC
NA,many,TRBJ1-5,TRBV21-1,CASRLGRDNQPQHF,TGTGCCAGCAGGCTGGGCAGGGACAATCAGCCCCAGCATTTT
TRBD1,NA,TRBJ1-2,TRBV6-1,CASRGQGQYYGYTF,TGTGCCAGCAGAGGACAGGGGCAATACTATGGCTACACCTTC
TRBD2,NA,TRBJ2-1,TRBV12-3/TRBV12-4,CASSSGDPLLHEQFF,TGTGCCAGCAGTAGCGGGGACCCCCTTTTGCATGAGCAGTTCTTC
NA,NA,TRBJ2-7,TRBV11-2,CASSPTVLREQYF,TGTGCCAGCAGCCCGACGGTGTTGCGCGAGCAGTACTTC
TRBD2,few,TRBJ2-3,TRBV11-2,CASSSYSGGAPDTQYF,TGTGCCAGCAGCTCTTATAGCGGGGGGGCCCCAGATACGCAGTATTTT
TRBD2,few,TRBJ2-5,TRBV13,CASSSWSSGSLETQYF,TGTGCCAGCAGCTCCTGGTCTAGCGGGAGTTTGGAGACCCAGTACTTC
NA,NA,TRBJ2-3,TRBV4-1,CASSQERTGSLGDTQYF,TGCGCCAGCAGCCAAGAACGGACCGGGAGCCTGGGAGATACGCAGTATTTT